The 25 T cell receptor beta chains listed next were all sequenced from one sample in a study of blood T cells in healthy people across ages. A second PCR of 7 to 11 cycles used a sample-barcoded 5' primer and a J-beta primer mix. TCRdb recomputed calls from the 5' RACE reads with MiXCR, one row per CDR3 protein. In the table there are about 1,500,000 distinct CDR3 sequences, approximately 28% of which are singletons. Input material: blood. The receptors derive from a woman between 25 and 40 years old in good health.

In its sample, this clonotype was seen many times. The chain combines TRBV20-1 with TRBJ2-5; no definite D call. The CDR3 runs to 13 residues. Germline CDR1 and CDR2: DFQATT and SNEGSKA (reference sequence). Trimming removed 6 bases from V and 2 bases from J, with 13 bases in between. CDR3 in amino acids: CSAPLIPQETQYF. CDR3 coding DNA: TGCAGTGCGCCCCTAATCCCACAAGAGACCCAGTACTTC.

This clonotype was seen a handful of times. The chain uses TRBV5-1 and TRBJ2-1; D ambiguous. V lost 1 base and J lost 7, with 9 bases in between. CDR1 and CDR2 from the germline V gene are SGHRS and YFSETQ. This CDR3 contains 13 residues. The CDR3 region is CASSLTVVNEQFF. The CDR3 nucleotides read TGCGCCAGCAGCTTGACAGTAGTGAATGAGCAGTTCTTC.

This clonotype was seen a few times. The CDR3 sequence: CASSQDFATEKLFF. CDR3 DNA: TGCGCCAGCAGCCAAGATTTTGCAACCGAAAAACTGTTTTTT. This chain links TRBV4-3 with TRBJ1-4; D uncertain. This CDR3 has 14 amino acids. V lost 0 bases and J lost 8, with 10 bases in between. In germline, CDR1 is LGHNA, CDR2 YSLEER.

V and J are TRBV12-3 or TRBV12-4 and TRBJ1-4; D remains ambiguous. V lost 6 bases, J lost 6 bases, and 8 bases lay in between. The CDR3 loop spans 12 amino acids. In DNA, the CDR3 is TGTGCCAGCAGCCAGCACTATGAAAAACTGTTTTTT. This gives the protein CASSQHYEKLFF.

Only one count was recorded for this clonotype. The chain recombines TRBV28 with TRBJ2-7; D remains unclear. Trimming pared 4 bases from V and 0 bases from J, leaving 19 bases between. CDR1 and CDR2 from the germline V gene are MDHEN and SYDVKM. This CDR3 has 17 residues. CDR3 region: CASSWISGRLSSYEQYF. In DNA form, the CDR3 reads TGTGCCAGCAGTTGGATATCGGGCAGGCTCAGCTCCTACGAGCAGTACTTC.

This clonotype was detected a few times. The CDR3 bases are TGTGCCAGCAGCGGACAGGGTTTAGTAATTGGCTACACCTTC. Protein product: CASSGQGLVIGYTF. The chain is built from TRBV7-9 and TRBJ1-2, with 8 bases that match TRBD1. This CDR3 is 14 amino acids long. The V segment lost 5 bases and the J segment 7 bases; nucleotides outside the gene matches: 9. Germline V gene data show CDR1 as SEHNR and CDR2 as FQNEAQ (reference sequence).

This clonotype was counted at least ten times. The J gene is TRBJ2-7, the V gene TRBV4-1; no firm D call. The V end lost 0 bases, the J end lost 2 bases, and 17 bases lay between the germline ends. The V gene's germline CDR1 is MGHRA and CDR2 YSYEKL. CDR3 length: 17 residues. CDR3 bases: TGCGCCAGCAGCCAAGATTGGATCGCGGAAATCACCTACGAGCAGTACTTC. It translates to CASSQDWIAEITYEQYF.

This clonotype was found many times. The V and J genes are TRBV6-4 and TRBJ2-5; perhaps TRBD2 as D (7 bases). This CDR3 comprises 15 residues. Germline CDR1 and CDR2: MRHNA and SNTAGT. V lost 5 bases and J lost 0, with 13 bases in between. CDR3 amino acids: CASSFTGRDQETQYF. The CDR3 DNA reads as TGTGCCAGCAGTTTTACAGGGAGGGACCAAGAGACCCAGTACTTC.

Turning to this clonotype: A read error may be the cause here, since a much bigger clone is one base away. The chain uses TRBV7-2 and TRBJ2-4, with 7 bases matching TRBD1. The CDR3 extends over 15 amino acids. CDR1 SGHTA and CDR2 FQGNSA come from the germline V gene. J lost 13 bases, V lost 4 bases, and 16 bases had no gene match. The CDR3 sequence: CASSSYLTGKNEQYF. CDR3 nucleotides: TGTGCCAGCAGCTCCTACCTGACAGGGAAAAATGAGCAGTACTTC.

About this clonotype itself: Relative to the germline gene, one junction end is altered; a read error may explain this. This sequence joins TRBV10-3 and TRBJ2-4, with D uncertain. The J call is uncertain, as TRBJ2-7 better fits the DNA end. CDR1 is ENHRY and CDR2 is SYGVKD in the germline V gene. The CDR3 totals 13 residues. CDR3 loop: CASSESMGYEQYF. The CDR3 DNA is TGTGCCAGCAGTGAGTCGATGGGATACGAGCAGTACTTC.

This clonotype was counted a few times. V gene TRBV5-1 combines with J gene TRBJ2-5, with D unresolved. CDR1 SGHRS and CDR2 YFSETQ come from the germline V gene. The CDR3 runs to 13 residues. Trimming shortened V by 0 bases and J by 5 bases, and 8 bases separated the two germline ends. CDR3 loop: CASSLDPSETQYF. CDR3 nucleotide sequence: TGCGCCAGCAGCTTGGATCCTTCGGAGACCCAGTACTTC.

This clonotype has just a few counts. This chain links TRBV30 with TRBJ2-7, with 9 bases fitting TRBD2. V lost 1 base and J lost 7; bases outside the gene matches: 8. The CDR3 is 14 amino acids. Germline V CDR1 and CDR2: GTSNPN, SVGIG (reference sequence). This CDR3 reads CAWSGLAGVEEQYF. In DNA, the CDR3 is TGTGCCTGGAGTGGATTAGCGGGAGTGGAGGAGCAGTACTTC.

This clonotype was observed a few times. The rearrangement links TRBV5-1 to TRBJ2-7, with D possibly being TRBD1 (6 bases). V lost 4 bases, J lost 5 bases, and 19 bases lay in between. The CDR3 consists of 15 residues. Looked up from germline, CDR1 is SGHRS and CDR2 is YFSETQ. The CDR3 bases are TGCGCCAGCAGCGCTACAACAGGGAGTAAGAACGAGCAGTACTTC. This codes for CASSATTGSKNEQYF.

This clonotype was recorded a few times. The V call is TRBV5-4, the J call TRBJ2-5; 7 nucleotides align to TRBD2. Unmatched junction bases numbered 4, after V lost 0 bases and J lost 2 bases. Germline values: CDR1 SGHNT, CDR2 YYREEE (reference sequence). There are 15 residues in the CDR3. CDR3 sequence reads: CASSLGGEGQETQYF. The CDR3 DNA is TGTGCCAGCAGCTTGGGGGGGGAGGGTCAAGAGACCCAGTACTTC. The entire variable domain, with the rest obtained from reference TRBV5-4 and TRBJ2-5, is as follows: ETGVTQSPTHLIKTRGQQVTLRCSSQSGHNTVSWYQQALGQGPQFIFQYYREEENGRGNFPPRFSGLQFPNYSSELNVNALELDDSALYLCASSLGGEGQETQYFGPGTRLLVL.

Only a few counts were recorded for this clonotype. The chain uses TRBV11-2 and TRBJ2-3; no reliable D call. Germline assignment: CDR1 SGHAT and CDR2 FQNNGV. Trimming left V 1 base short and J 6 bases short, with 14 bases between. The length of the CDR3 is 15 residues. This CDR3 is CASSLVSGLADTQYF. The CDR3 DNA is TGTGCCAGCAGCTTAGTTTCCGGGTTGGCGGATACGCAGTATTTT.

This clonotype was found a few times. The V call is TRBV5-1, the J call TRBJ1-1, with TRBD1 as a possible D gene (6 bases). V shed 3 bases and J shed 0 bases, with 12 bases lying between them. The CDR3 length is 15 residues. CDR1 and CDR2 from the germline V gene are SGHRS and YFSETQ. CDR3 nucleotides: TGCGCCAGCAGCTGGACCGGGACAATGAACACTGAAGCTTTCTTT. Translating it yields CASSWTGTMNTEAFF.

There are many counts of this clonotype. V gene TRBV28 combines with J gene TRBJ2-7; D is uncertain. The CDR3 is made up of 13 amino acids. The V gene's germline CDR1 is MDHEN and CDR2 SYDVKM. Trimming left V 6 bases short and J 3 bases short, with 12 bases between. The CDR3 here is CASSLRGVYEQYF. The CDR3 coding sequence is TGTGCCAGCAGCCTTCGTGGGGTCTACGAGCAGTACTTC.

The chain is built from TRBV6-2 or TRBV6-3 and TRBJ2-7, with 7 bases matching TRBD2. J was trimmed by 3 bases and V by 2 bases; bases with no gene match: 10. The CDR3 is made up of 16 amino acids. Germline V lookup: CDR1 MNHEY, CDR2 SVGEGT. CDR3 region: CASSYVGGTTLYEQYF. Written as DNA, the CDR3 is TGTGCCAGCAGTTACGTGGGAGGGACGACACTCTACGAGCAGTACTTC.

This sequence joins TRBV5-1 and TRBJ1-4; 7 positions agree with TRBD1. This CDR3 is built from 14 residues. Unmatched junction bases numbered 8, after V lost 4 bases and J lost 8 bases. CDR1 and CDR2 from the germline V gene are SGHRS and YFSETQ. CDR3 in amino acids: CASSSRGGEEKLFF. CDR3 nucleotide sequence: TGCGCCAGCAGCAGCAGGGGGGGCGAAGAAAAACTGTTTTTT.

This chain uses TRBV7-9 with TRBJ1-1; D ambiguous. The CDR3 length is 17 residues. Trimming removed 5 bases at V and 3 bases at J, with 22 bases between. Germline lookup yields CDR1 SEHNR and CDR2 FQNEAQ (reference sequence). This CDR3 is CASSPSMGGTRDTEAFF. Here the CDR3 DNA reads TGTGCCAGCAGCCCCAGTATGGGAGGAACACGGGACACTGAAGCTTTCTTT.

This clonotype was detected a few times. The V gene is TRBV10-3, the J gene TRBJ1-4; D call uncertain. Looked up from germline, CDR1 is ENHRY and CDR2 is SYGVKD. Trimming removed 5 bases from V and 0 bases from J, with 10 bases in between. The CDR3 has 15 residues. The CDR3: CAISPGSSTNEKLFF. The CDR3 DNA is TGTGCCATCAGTCCGGGCTCTTCAACTAATGAAAAACTGTTTTTT.

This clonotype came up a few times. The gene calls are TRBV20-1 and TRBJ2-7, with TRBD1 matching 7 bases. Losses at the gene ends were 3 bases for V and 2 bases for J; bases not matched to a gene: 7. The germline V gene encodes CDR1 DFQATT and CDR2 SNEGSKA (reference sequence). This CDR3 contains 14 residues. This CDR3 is CSASSGQVAYEQYF. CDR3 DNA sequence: TGCAGTGCTAGTTCCGGACAGGTAGCCTACGAGCAGTACTTC.

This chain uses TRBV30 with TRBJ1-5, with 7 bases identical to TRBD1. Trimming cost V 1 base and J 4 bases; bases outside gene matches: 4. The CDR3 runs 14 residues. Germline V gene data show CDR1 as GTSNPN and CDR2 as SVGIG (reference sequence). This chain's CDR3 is CAWSAGQANQPQHF. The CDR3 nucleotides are TGTGCCTGGAGTGCAGGACAGGCTAATCAGCCCCAGCATTTT.

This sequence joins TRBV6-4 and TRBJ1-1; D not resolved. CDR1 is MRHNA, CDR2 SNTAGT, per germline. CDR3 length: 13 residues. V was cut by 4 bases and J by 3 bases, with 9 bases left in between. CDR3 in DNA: TGTGCCAGCAGTGCGGGTCGGGACACTGAAGCTTTCTTT. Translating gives CASSAGRDTEAFF.

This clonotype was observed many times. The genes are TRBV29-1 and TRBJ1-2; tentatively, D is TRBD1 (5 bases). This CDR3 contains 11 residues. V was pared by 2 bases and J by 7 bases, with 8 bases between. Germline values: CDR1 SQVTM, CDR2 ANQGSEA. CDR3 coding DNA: TGCAGCGTTGAACTGGGACGTGGCTACACCTTC. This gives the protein CSVELGRGYTF.